The sequence of this T cell receptor (beta chain) was determined in a study of T-cell reconstitution after alpha-beta-depleted transplantation in children. Germline CDR1 and CDR2: SNHLY and FYNNEI. The ends lost 10 bases at V and 4 bases at J; junction bases unmatched: 9. The CDR3 extends over 13 amino acids. TCRbeta library preparation incorporated unique molecular identifiers. MiXCR, run by TCRdb on the PCR reads, gives a single entry per CDR3 protein. The table shows about 980,000 distinct CDR3 sequences, with about 30% occurring only once. This clonotype occurred a few times. The chain joins TRBV2 to TRBJ2-7, with TRBD1 identical over 8 bases. The receptor was isolated from a boy younger than two who had a stem cell transplant for SCID, so the T cells may come from the graft donor. The source material was PBMCs, mostly from graft donor cells, sampled 360 days after TCRalphabeta/CD19-depleted stem cell transplant. CDR3 sequence reads: CATGTGTGYEQYF. Here the CDR3 DNA reads TGTGCCACCGGGACAGGCACCGGATACGAGCAGTACTTC.